Each of the 30 T cell receptor beta chains below was sequenced from the same sample in a study of T cell responses to AZD1222 COVID-19 vaccine (dated by TCRdb to the early 2020s). What this sample's time point label stands for: baseline before first vaccination. The library came from the immunoSEQ multiplex PCR assay. TCRdb carries this immuneACCESS record with in-frame sequences only. Its versions omit some clonotypes, under half of them owing to an unresolved V gene in the studies checked, with the rest unexplained. The sample table contains under 150,000 clones; only one count was recorded for roughly 93% of them. The ten largest clones capture about 2.7% of the sample. Here the sequenced sample was peripheral blood, taken on day 0 of AZD1222 vaccination. The receptors come from an adult in good health.

This rearrangement joins TRBV24-1 to TRBJ2-2; 9 positions match TRBD1. V was pared by 2 bases and J by 4 bases, with 4 bases of the junction left unmatched. The CDR3 is 16 amino acids. Germline assignment: CDR1 KGHDR and CDR2 SFDVKD. CDR3 bases: TGTGCCACCAGTGATTCCGGGACAGGGCCCACCGGGGAGCTGTTTTTT. Its protein product is CATSDSGTGPTGELFF.

This rearrangement joins TRBV19 to TRBJ1-1; maybe TRBD1 (6 bases). The CDR3 consists of 14 residues. Per the germline V gene, CDR1 is LNHDA and CDR2 is SQIVND (reference sequence). V gave up 7 bases and J gave up 7 bases, with 19 bases separating them. The CDR3 sequence: CASTPGGGRIEAFF. CDR3 nucleotide sequence: TGTGCCAGTACCCCTGGCGGGGGGCGAATTGAAGCTTTCTTT.

V is TRBV28 and J is TRBJ2-7, with 9 positions matching TRBD1. V shed 5 bases and J 4 bases; nucleotides not matched to a gene: 12. This CDR3 comprises 16 residues. Germline assignment: CDR1 MDHEN and CDR2 SYDVKM. This CDR3 reads CASSITPRTGAYEQYF. The CDR3 region has the DNA TGTGCCAGCAGTATCACCCCCCGGACAGGGGCGTACGAGCAGTACTTC.

The genes are TRBV5-1 and TRBJ2-3, with D unresolved. The CDR3 runs to 12 residues. Germline V gene sequence: CDR1 SGHRS, CDR2 YFSETQ. V gave up 1 base and J gave up 5 bases, with 5 bases separating them. As DNA, the CDR3 is TGCGCCAGCAGCTTGACGAAAGATACGCAGTATTTT. It specifies CASSLTKDTQYF. Looking up the rest from reference TRBV5-1 and TRBJ2-3 gives the full variable domain: KAGVTQTPRYLIKTRGQQVTLSCSPISGHRSVSWYQQTPGQGLQFLFEYFSETQRNKGNFPGRFSGRQFSNSRSEMNVSTLELGDSALYLCASSLTKDTQYFGPGTRLTVL.

This clone was seen only a few times. This chain joins TRBV7-8 and TRBJ1-5; D remains unclear. CDR3 length: 15 amino acids. The ends were cut back, 1 base at V and 4 bases at J, with 11 bases in the middle. The germline CDR1 and CDR2 sequences are SGHVS and FQNEAQ. DNA for the CDR3: TGTGCCAGCAGCTTAGTGTGGGCTAATAATCAGCCCCAGCATTTT. Amino acids: CASSLVWANNQPQHF.

This chain connects TRBV28 to TRBJ1-2, with 7 bases aligning to TRBD1. V dropped 1 base and J dropped 3; count of bases not matched to a gene: 8. Per germline, CDR1 MDHEN and CDR2 SYDVKM. The CDR3 consists of 16 residues. CDR3 nucleotides: TGTGCCAGCAGTTTATCCCCAGCGGGACAGTACTATGGCTACACCTTC. It translates to CASSLSPAGQYYGYTF.

The chain joins TRBV28 to TRBJ1-5; 7 bases map to TRBD1. From germline, CDR1 is MDHEN and CDR2 SYDVKM. The CDR3 runs 15 residues. V gave up 2 bases and J gave up 2 bases; unmatched junction bases: 3. This CDR3 is CASSLVGGGNQPQHF. The CDR3 DNA follows: TGTGCCAGCAGTTTAGTAGGGGGCGGCAATCAGCCCCAGCATTTT.

The chain links TRBV4-1 to TRBJ1-5, with TRBD1 matching 7 bases. J gave up 2 bases and V 0 bases, and 13 bases lay outside the gene matches. Looked up from germline, CDR1 is MGHRA and CDR2 is YSYEKL. This CDR3 is 19 amino acids long. CDR3 nucleotide sequence: TGCGCCAGCAGCCAAGAGACCCCCTCGACAGGGATGGGCAATCAGCCCCAGCATTTT. Its translation: CASSQETPSTGMGNQPQHF.

The chain combines TRBV19 with TRBJ1-4; tentative D call: TRBD1 (5 bases). Germline values: CDR1 LNHDA, CDR2 SQIVND (reference sequence). V was clipped by 3 bases and J by 6 bases, with 11 bases between them. CDR3 length equals 14 residues. The CDR3 spells CASSIGKGYEKLFF. The CDR3 coding sequence is TGTGCCAGTAGTATTGGAAAGGGGTATGAAAAACTGTTTTTT. Combining the CDR3 with reference TRBV19 and TRBJ1-4 gives the whole variable domain DGGITQSPKYLFRKEGQNVTLSCEQNLNHDAMYWYRQDPGQGLRLIYYSQIVNDFQKGDIAEGYSVSREKKESFPLTVTSAQKNPTAFYLCASSIGKGYEKLFFGSGTQLSVL.

The chain combines TRBV11-3 with TRBJ2-2, with a tentative D call TRBD2 (5 bases). The CDR3 spans 14 residues. Between the trimmed V and J ends, which lost 1 base and 5 bases, there was a span of 8 bases. CDR1 is SGHNT and CDR2 is YENEEA in the germline V gene. The CDR3 sequence is CASSLVRGTGELFF. DNA of the CDR3: TGTGCCAGCAGCTTAGTACGCGGGACCGGGGAGCTGTTTTTT.

V and J are TRBV19 and TRBJ1-1; D not resolved. The germline gives CDR1 LNHDA, CDR2 SQIVND (reference sequence). The V gene lost 6 bases and the J gene lost 2 bases, with 10 bases spanning the gap. CDR3 length: 13 amino acids. CDR3 nucleotide sequence: TGTGCCAGTAGGATCGAGCCTAACACTGAAGCTTTCTTT. As protein: CASRIEPNTEAFF.

The chain is built from TRBV9 and TRBJ2-1, with 9 bases aligning to TRBD1. Germline V gives CDR1 SGDLS, CDR2 YYNGEE. After removal of 7 bases from V and 8 bases from J, the junction contained 16 bases not matched to a gene. The CDR3 runs to 16 residues. The CDR3 DNA follows: TGTGCCAGCGGGACGTTCCCGGGACAGGGTGTGCATGAGCAGTTCTTC. The encoded protein is CASGTFPGQGVHEQFF.

The CDR3 sequence is CASSYSWASITEAFF. The CDR3 nucleotides are TGTGCCAGCAGTTATTCTTGGGCGTCCATCACTGAAGCTTTCTTT. The chain has TRBV27 and TRBJ1-1; D is uncertain. This CDR3 comprises 15 residues. Germline V CDR1 and CDR2: MNHEY, SMNVEV (reference sequence). V was cut by 4 bases and J by 4 bases, with 16 bases left in between.

The chain links TRBV30 to TRBJ2-7; D gene uncertain. There are 14 residues in the CDR3. Trimming took 4 bases from V and 6 from J, leaving 19 bases between them. Germline lookup yields CDR1 GTSNPN and CDR2 SVGIG (reference sequence). The CDR3 nucleotides read TGTGCCTGGAACTCAGGTCGTCGGTCAGGCGAGCAGTACTTC. Protein sequence: CAWNSGRRSGEQYF.

The rearrangement uses TRBV4-2 and TRBJ2-7; TRBD2 agrees at 9 bases. The CDR3 sequence is 14 residues long. The V gene's germline CDR1 is LGHNA and CDR2 YNFKEQ. Trimming removed 5 bases from V and 4 bases from J; junction bases left unmatched: 6. CDR3: CASSSSGNGYEQYF. CDR3 sequence (DNA): TGTGCCAGCAGCTCTAGCGGGAATGGGTACGAGCAGTACTTC.

V gene TRBV7-6 combines with J gene TRBJ2-2; D possibly matches TRBD1 or TRBD2 (6 bases each). CDR1 SGHVS and CDR2 FNYEAQ come from the germline V gene. Trimming took 5 bases from V and 0 from J, leaving 16 bases between them. CDR3 length equals 17 residues. The CDR3 nucleotides are TGTGCCAGCAGCCTAGGGGGGCACGTATCGAACACCGGGGAGCTGTTTTTT. This gives the protein CASSLGGHVSNTGELFF.

The V call is TRBV20-1, the J call TRBJ1-1; D is ambiguous. This CDR3 has 10 residues. V was cut by 2 bases and J by 6 bases, with 4 bases left in between. The V gene's germline CDR1 is DFQATT and CDR2 SNEGSKA (reference sequence). CDR3 nucleotide sequence: TGCAGTGCTAGACGGGCTGAAGCTTTCTTT. This gives the protein CSARRAEAFF.

The chain uses TRBV7-8 and TRBJ2-1; maybe TRBD1 (7 bases). V dropped 7 bases and J dropped 4 bases, with 14 bases sitting between them. CDR3 length: 14 amino acids. Germline V gives CDR1 SGHVS, CDR2 FQNEAQ. CDR3 region: CASKGGGWYNEQFF. The DNA for the CDR3 is TGTGCCAGCAAAGGAGGGGGCTGGTACAATGAGCAGTTCTTC.

CDR3 region: CASSRSENVLSGANVLTF. The CDR3 DNA is TGTGCCAGCAGTAGGTCCGAGAATGTTCTCTCTGGGGCCAACGTCCTGACTTTC. This chain joins TRBV27 and TRBJ2-6, with D uncertain. Germline V lookup: CDR1 MNHEY, CDR2 SMNVEV (reference sequence). V lost 5 bases and J 0 bases, leaving 17 bases between the germline ends. The CDR3 runs to 18 residues.

CDR3 region: CSVKSTVRGYYGYTF. As DNA, the CDR3 is TGCAGCGTTAAATCGACGGTCCGGGGCTACTATGGCTACACCTTC. The chain joins TRBV29-1 to TRBJ1-2; D may be TRBD1 (5 bases). The CDR3 is 15 residues long. Trimming removed 5 bases from V and 3 bases from J, with 19 bases in between. Germline V gene sequence: CDR1 SQVTM, CDR2 ANQGSEA.

The chain combines TRBV5-4 with TRBJ2-7; tentatively, D is TRBD1 or TRBD2 (6 bases each). The V gene's germline CDR1 is SGHNT and CDR2 YYREEE (reference sequence). The CDR3 spans 14 residues. V was shortened by 5 bases and J by 2 bases, with 14 bases between the two germline ends. The CDR3 is CASSQGTLPYEQYF. In DNA form, the CDR3 reads TGTGCCAGCAGTCAGGGGACTCTCCCCTACGAGCAGTACTTC.

This clone showed up just once. J is TRBJ2-3 and V is TRBV5-6; 10 nucleotides align to TRBD2. Trimming removed 4 bases from V and 4 bases from J; junction bases left unmatched: 15. Germline-derived CDR1 and CDR2 are SGHDT and YYEEEE. This CDR3 region has 18 residues. The CDR3 loop is CASSQPLSSGSASDTQYF. In DNA form, the CDR3 reads TGTGCCAGCAGCCAACCACTCTCTAGCGGGAGTGCGTCAGATACGCAGTATTTT.

This sequence joins TRBV28 and TRBJ1-2; D uncertain. V gave up 2 bases and J gave up 3 bases, with 4 bases separating them. The germline CDR1 and CDR2 sequences are MDHEN and SYDVKM. The CDR3 loop spans 12 amino acids. The CDR3 loop reads CASSLRDYGYTF. The CDR3 DNA follows: TGTGCCAGCAGTTTACGAGACTATGGCTACACCTTC.

CDR3 amino acids: CASSSTNEKLFF. The CDR3 coding sequence is TGTGCCAGCAGTTCAACTAATGAAAAACTGTTTTTT. V usage is TRBV28 and J usage is TRBJ1-4; D gene unclear. The CDR3 loop spans 12 amino acids. Germline-derived CDR1 and CDR2 are MDHEN and SYDVKM. Trimming pared 4 bases from V and 0 bases from J, leaving 0 bases between.

This clone was seen once. The V gene is TRBV29-1, the J gene TRBJ2-5; D unclear. The germline CDR1 and CDR2 sequences are SQVTM and ANQGSEA. V was pared by 7 bases and J by 2 bases, with 14 bases between. The CDR3 length is 13 residues. CDR3 bases: TGCAGCGAACGGCAGGCTGGGCAAGAGACCCAGTACTTC. This encodes CSERQAGQETQYF.

This chain connects TRBV7-8 to TRBJ1-5; no reliable D call. V lost 0 bases and J 3 bases, leaving 6 bases between the germline ends. CDR3 length: 14 amino acids. Germline V gene lookup returns CDR1 SGHVS and CDR2 FQNEAQ. CDR3 sequence: CASSLARSNQPQHF. In nucleotides, the CDR3 is TGTGCCAGCAGCTTAGCCAGGTCCAATCAGCCCCAGCATTTT.

The chain couples TRBV5-1 to TRBJ1-1; unclear D gene. This CDR3 has 13 amino acids. V lost 3 bases, J lost 2 bases, and 8 bases lay in between. The germline CDR1 and CDR2 sequences are SGHRS and YFSETQ. In DNA, the CDR3 is TGCGCCAGCAGCTCCTGGGGAAACACTGAAGCTTTCTTT. Translated, it gives CASSSWGNTEAFF.

The chain combines TRBV28 with TRBJ1-1; D is ambiguous. Trimming left V 9 bases short and J 1 base short, with 6 bases between. Germline V gene sequence: CDR1 MDHEN, CDR2 SYDVKM. This CDR3 contains 11 residues. The CDR3 nucleotides are TGTGCCAGTCATCAGAACACTGAAGCTTTCTTT. It translates to CASHQNTEAFF.

This clone appeared a single time. The chain combines TRBV27 with TRBJ2-7, with D unclear. Deletions cut 3 bases from V and 2 bases from J, with 8 bases between. The germline V gene encodes CDR1 MNHEY and CDR2 SMNVEV (reference sequence). The CDR3 runs to 13 residues. CDR3 protein: CASSLSGPYEQYF. CDR3 bases: TGTGCCAGCAGTTTGAGTGGTCCCTACGAGCAGTACTTC.

This rearrangement joins TRBV7-6 to TRBJ2-2; the match to TRBD2 covers 13 bases. Germline V CDR1 and CDR2: SGHVS, FNYEAQ. The length of the CDR3 is 18 residues. Germline trimming cut 1 base from V and 4 bases from J; bases unmatched to any gene: 6. The CDR3 bases are TGTGCCAGCAGCTTAGGGACTAGCGGGAGCGCGGTCACCGGGGAGCTGTTTTTT. This translates into CASSLGTSGSAVTGELFF.